This T cell receptor beta chain was recorded in a study of cytomegalovirus exposure and HLA in healthy donors. Study context: In a previous analysis, 110 million or so unique TCR beta sequences were found from some 180 million T cells.

Researchers ran the PCR with 60 Vbeta and 13 Jbeta primers. Profiled with immunoSEQ multiplex PCR; TCRdb holds only in-frame clones, not every one. Seen here are about 85,000 clones, about three fifths observed once, and the top ten hold 3% to 4%. The germline gives CDR1 MGHRA, CDR2 YSYEKL. The CDR3 is 16 residues long. V shed 4 bases, J shed 4 bases, and the junction held 11 bases outside the gene matches. The clonotype comes from a man younger than 40 in good health and CMV-seronegative. The rearrangement links TRBV4-1 to TRBJ2-3; 7 bases are shared with TRBD2. Sample: PBMCs. The CDR3 reads CASSPTAGTTPDTQYF. CDR3 coding DNA: TGCGCCAGCAGCCCCACAGCGGGGACCACCCCAGATACGCAGTATTTT.